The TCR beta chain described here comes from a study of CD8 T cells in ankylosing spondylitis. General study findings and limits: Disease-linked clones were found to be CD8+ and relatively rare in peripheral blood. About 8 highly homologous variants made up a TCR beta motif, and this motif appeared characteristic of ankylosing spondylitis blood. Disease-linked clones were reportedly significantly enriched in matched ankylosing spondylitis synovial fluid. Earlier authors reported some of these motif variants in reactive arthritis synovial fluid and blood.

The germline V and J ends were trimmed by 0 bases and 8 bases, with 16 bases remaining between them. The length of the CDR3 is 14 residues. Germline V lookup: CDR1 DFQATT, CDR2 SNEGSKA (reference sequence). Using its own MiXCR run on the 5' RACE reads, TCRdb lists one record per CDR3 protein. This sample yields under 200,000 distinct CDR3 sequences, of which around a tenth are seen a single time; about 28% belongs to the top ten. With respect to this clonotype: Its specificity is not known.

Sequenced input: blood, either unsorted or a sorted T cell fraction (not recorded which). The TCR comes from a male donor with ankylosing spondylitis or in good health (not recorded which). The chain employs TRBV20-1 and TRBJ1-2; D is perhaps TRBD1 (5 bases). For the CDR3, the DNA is TGCAGTGCTAGAGATTCGTCCGACAGAAGGGGCTACACCTTC. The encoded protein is CSARDSSDRRGYTF.